This TCR beta chain was documented in a study of radiation and T cells in renal cell carcinoma (dated by TCRdb to 2018 to 2021). Context from the whole study: Samples came from a clinical trial, in which primary renal cell carcinomas received 15 Gy stereotactic body radiation therapy followed by nephrectomy 4 weeks later. TCR beta sequencing covered approximately 50 samples in total, comprising around 25 tumors and around 27 peripheral blood samples. Across all 55 or so samples, around 4,000,000 unique CDR3 nucleotide sequences, encoding about 2,700,000 unique CDR3 amino acid sequences, were identified. Overall results and qualifications from the work: Blood repertoire dynamics were not followed beyond 4 weeks after treatment. In blood, the top tumor clonotypes increased between baseline and 2 weeks post-radiation and then shrank by 4 weeks, which suggests that tumor-resident clones expanded only transiently. Effects of radiation dose or scheduling on the TCR repertoire could not be addressed with the single-armed trial design. Because pretreatment tumor biopsies were not available, the baseline intratumoral presence of clonotypes could not be determined.

Remarks on this clone: The specificity of this receptor is unknown. Base-call qualities are not available, and no considerably larger clone is one nucleotide away.

TCR beta libraries were generated from genomic DNA with the immunoSEQ kit, following the manufacturer's recommendations. To prepare libraries, a first multiplex PCR with proprietary primers was run, followed by a second PCR that added unique barcodes, and a bead cleanup was done after each round. Each sample batch included a kit-provided positive control reaction and a negative control reaction. The final libraries underwent checking on an Agilent 4200 TapeStation D1000 ScreenTape, volumetric pooling, and quantification by qPCR. An Illumina NextSeq500 fitted with a MidOutput 150-cycle cartridge performed the sequencing, running 156 Read1 cycles and 15 Index1 cycles with the kit's custom primers. The pooled library was loaded at 0.75 to 1 pM with an approximately 22% PhiX control spike-in. The original pipeline was this. Vendor-processed data were analyzed in R, with a clonotype defined as all T cells sharing the same CDR3 nucleotide sequence. For clone abundance analyses, frequencies were normalized to the 10,000 most abundant clones in each sample. Public T cell clones, averaging fewer than five per sample, were removed before analysis. Tumor-enriched clonotypes and baseline blood-enriched clonotypes were defined as those with an abundance difference of at least 32-fold between compartments. A beta-binomial differential abundance model was used to identify clonotypes that expanded or contracted between blood time points. Similarity between tumor and blood repertoires was quantified using the Baroni-Urbani and Buser coefficient, and groups were compared with two-tailed Wilcoxon tests in R. What TCRdb holds here is the immuneACCESS table cut down to in-frame rearrangements. Part of the clones is not present; checked against another copy, under half of the missing clones reflect an unresolved V gene, and the others are unexplained. V and J calls and clone size come straight from that table; D and trimming were deduced from the DNA. The sample yields 110,000 to 150,000 clones; approximately 87% were counted once. Around 21% of the sample is held by the ten biggest clonotypes.

CDR1 SEHNR and CDR2 FQNEAQ are derived from the germline V gene (reference sequence). Including the terminal cysteine and phenylalanine, the CDR3 comprises 13 residues. Only the CDR3 DNA is retained, 39 bases long and in frame from the first base. The junction shows trimming of 1 base on V and 10 bases on J, plus 11 bases between the germline ends. The time point label, read with the paper, signifies: baseline pretreatment blood. What this sample's treatment or condition label stands for: 15 Gy SBRT to primary tumor, nephrectomy 4 weeks later. To follow tumor-enriched clonotypes, serial peripheral blood was collected from radiation-treated patients at baseline and at 2 weeks and 4 weeks after SBRT. Renal cell carcinoma with clear cell pathology was present in all patients. The QIAamp DNA Blood Mini Kit (Qiagen) was used to prepare genomic DNA for TCR sequencing. Samples were included in the analyses only if all quality control checks were passed.

The sequence links TRBV7-9 to TRBJ2-1, with the D gene not confidently named. The sequencing used blood, collected from a patient whose treatment included radiotherapy and nephrectomy. This receptor was taken from a woman aged 50 to 60 with renal cell carcinoma. The nucleotides read TGTGCCAGCAGCTTAGAGGCTAAAGGAGAGCAGTTCTTC. Protein translation: CASSLEAKGEQFF.